This T cell receptor beta chain was documented in a study of T cell responses to AZD1222 COVID-19 vaccine. The repertoire was sequenced with immunoSEQ multiplex PCR; TCRdb's copy has only in-frame clones and lacks some. This sample yields 80,000 to 95,000 clones, of which around nine tenths are seen a single time; about 3% belongs to the top ten. A remark on this clone: No antigen is known for it.

The CDR3 consists of 15 residues. Germline V gene data show CDR1 as LGHDT and CDR2 as YNNKEL (reference sequence). Trimming left V 1 base short and J 5 bases short, with 12 bases between. Study-level results: Receipt of two AZD1222 doses was followed by a rise in Spike-specific TCR breadth and depth. Spike regions recognized by vaccine-associated CD4 TCRs spanned the protein, led by 160-218 and 743-854. None of the repertoires were sampled until the peak T cell response had passed.

The chain recombines TRBV3-1 (or the pseudogene TRBV3-2) with TRBJ2-1, with D hard to call. The specimen comprised peripheral blood, sampled on day 0 of MenACWY control vaccination. The source of this sequence is an adult in good health. The CDR3 region is CASSQGPSPHNEQFF. The CDR3 DNA reads as TGTGCCAGCAGCCAAGGGCCCAGTCCCCACAATGAGCAGTTCTTC.